The clone carrying this T cell receptor (beta chain) was counted at least ten times. Germline-derived CDR1 and CDR2 are LGHDT and YNNKEL (reference sequence). The J segment lost 0 bases and the V segment lost 4 bases, leaving 7 bases of the junction unmatched. The CDR3 has 16 residues. This specimen comes from a study of T-cell reconstitution after alpha-beta-depleted transplantation in children. A library of TCRbeta sequences, prepared with unique molecular identifiers, was generated. Via MiXCR, TCRdb re-called the PCR reads, giving one row per CDR3 protein. Among 500,000 or so distinct CDR3 sequences listed, 9.5% to 12% were seen once.

Source: PBMCs, mostly from graft donor cells, taken 180 days after TCRalphabeta/CD19-depleted stem cell transplant. This receptor was identified in a female patient between 2 and 15 years old who had a stem cell transplant for aplastic anemia, so the T cells may come from the graft donor. The chain links TRBV3-1 to TRBJ2-3, with 7 nucleotides matching TRBD2. The DNA of the CDR3 is TGTGCCAGCAGCCGCTCTCTAGCGGACAGCACAGATACGCAGTATTTT. Protein: CASSRSLADSTDTQYF.